The 10 T cell receptor beta chains given below trace back to one sample, sequenced in a study of cytomegalovirus exposure and HLA in healthy donors. Primers included in the PCR were 60 Vbeta and 13 Jbeta primers. Clones were sequenced by immunoSEQ multiplex PCR, and TCRdb holds only the in-frame ones, with some missing. The data show about 130,000 clones, with under 90% seen just once and about 0.7% held by the top ten. The specimen sequenced was PBMCs. The receptors were sampled from a man aged 18 to 29 in good health and CMV-seronegative.

In this sample, this clone turned up a few times. The rearrangement uses TRBV19 and TRBJ1-1; a weak D match, TRBD1 (5 bases). Trimming stripped 1 base from V and 4 bases from J, with 7 bases between. This CDR3 is built from 13 residues. The germline V gene encodes CDR1 LNHDA and CDR2 SQIVND (reference sequence). The chain's CDR3 is CASSIARATEAFF. The CDR3 DNA reads as TGTGCCAGTAGTATAGCCAGGGCCACTGAAGCTTTCTTT. The full variable domain, with the rest looked up from reference TRBV19 and TRBJ1-1, is DGGITQSPKYLFRKEGQNVTLSCEQNLNHDAMYWYRQDPGQGLRLIYYSQIVNDFQKGDIAEGYSVSREKKESFPLTVTSAQKNPTAFYLCASSIARATEAFFGQGTRLTVV.

This chain connects TRBV9 to TRBJ2-7, with 13 bases fitting TRBD2. V lost 3 bases, J lost 2 bases, and 5 bases stayed unmatched. The CDR3 runs to 16 residues. Germline values: CDR1 SGDLS, CDR2 YYNGEE. CDR3 in amino acids: CASSARLAGGTYEQYF. CDR3 in DNA: TGTGCCAGCAGCGCACGACTAGCGGGGGGCACCTACGAGCAGTACTTC.

This chain links TRBV30 with TRBJ1-1; D gene unclear. This CDR3 is built from 11 residues. V lost 2 bases and J lost 7, with 8 bases in between. CDR1 GTSNPN and CDR2 SVGIG come from the germline V gene (reference sequence). CDR3 coding DNA: TGTGCCTGGAGTTTAGCGTTTGAAGCTTTCTTT. The encoded protein is CAWSLAFEAFF.

The chain employs TRBV7-2 and TRBJ2-5, with D unclear. Germline CDR1 is SGHTA and CDR2 is FQGNSA. The germline V and J ends were trimmed by 3 bases and 5 bases, with 10 bases remaining between them. The CDR3 length is 13 residues. The CDR3 sequence: CASSFRLTETQYF. The CDR3 DNA is TGTGCCAGCAGCTTCCGACTTACTGAGACCCAGTACTTC.

The chain employs TRBV30 and TRBJ1-1; 7 nucleotides line up with TRBD1. CDR1 is GTSNPN, CDR2 SVGIG, per germline (reference sequence). Trimming took 3 bases from V and 1 from J; bases not matched to a gene: 8. The CDR3 has 15 amino acids. The DNA for the CDR3 is TGTGCCTGGAGATCCAGGGGGTATCGGAACACTGAAGCTTTCTTT. It yields the protein CAWRSRGYRNTEAFF.

V gene TRBV5-1 combines with J gene TRBJ1-2; 7 nucleotides match TRBD1. From germline, CDR1 is SGHRS and CDR2 YFSETQ. After removal of 6 bases from V and 3 bases from J, the junction contained 2 bases not matched to a gene. The CDR3 has 12 residues. The CDR3 spells CASTGTDYGYTF. The CDR3 region has the DNA TGCGCCAGCACCGGGACAGACTATGGCTACACCTTC.

The chain is built from TRBV5-4 and TRBJ2-7, with 8 positions matching TRBD2. The CDR3 sequence is 18 residues long. After removal of 4 bases from V and 9 bases from J, the junction contained 24 bases not matched to a gene. Germline V gene sequence: CDR1 SGHNT, CDR2 YYREEE (reference sequence). Here the CDR3 DNA reads TGTGCCAGCAGCCCCCCGCAGGTAAAAGCGGGGGTGCCGGCGGGGCAGTACTTC. Translating gives CASSPPQVKAGVPAGQYF.

The genes are TRBV7-9 and TRBJ1-5, with 7 bases matching TRBD1. The V segment lost 5 bases and the J segment 4 bases; nucleotides outside the gene matches: 11. The germline V gene encodes CDR1 SEHNR and CDR2 FQNEAQ (reference sequence). The CDR3 is 16 residues long. DNA of the CDR3: TGTGCCAGCAGCGGGAAAGGAGGGACAGTAAATCAGCCCCAGCATTTT. It specifies CASSGKGGTVNQPQHF.

The table lists this clone with a few counts. This chain links TRBV10-2 with TRBJ1-1; the D gene is possibly TRBD1 (6 bases). Per the germline V gene, CDR1 is WSHSY and CDR2 is SAAADI. Deletions cut 6 bases from V and 1 base from J, with 9 bases between. The CDR3 spans 13 residues. The CDR3 DNA sequence: TGCGCCAGCAGGACGGACAGGAACACTGAAGCTTTCTTT. It codes for CASRTDRNTEAFF.

The chain uses TRBV27 and TRBJ2-1; 15 nucleotides match TRBD2. This CDR3 is 21 amino acids long. In germline, CDR1 is MNHEY, CDR2 SMNVEV (reference sequence). V gave up 3 bases and J gave up 0 bases; unmatched junction bases: 12. The CDR3 sequence is CASSLGAGTSGGPASYNEQFF. CDR3 DNA: TGTGCCAGCAGTTTGGGCGCCGGGACTAGCGGGGGGCCGGCCTCCTACAATGAGCAGTTCTTC.